Described below is a single TCR beta chain sequence and its context. Sequencing of TCR beta was performed on blood CD8+ and CD4+ T cells. The TEMRA cells underwent FACS enrichment, while the CD8+ and CD4+ T cells underwent negative isolation. This sample was taken from a study of CD8 T cells in Susac syndrome. Study information: Within the group of sequenced Susac syndrome patients, roughly six had active disease and fewer than 10 were in remission.

The germline V gene has CDR1 GTSNPN and CDR2 SVGIG (reference sequence). V gave up 3 bases and J gave up 6 bases, with 14 bases separating them. There are 13 residues in the CDR3. An amount of RNA that ranged from about 0.45 to 1 ug was reverse transcribed with random hexamers. TCRdb called the immunoSEQ multiplex PCR reads again in MiXCR, with one record for every CDR3 protein. The data show about 240,000 distinct CDR3 sequences, with 90% to 96% seen just once and 0.095% to 0.12% held by the top ten. J is TRBJ1-1 and V is TRBV30; D is uncertain. Sequencing was done on a sample of CD4+ T cells from PBMCs. The source of this sequence is a human donor with Susac syndrome. The CDR3 loop is CAWRADRGAEAFF. In DNA, the CDR3 is TGTGCCTGGAGAGCGGACCGCGGGGCTGAAGCTTTCTTT. Filled out from reference TRBV30 and TRBJ1-1, the complete variable domain reads SQTIHQWPATLVQPVGSPLSLECTVEGTSNPNLYWYRQAAGRGLQLLFYSVGIGQISSEVPQNLSASRPQDRQFILSSKKLLLSDSGFYLCAWRADRGAEAFFGQGTRLTVV.